These T cell receptor beta chains were read from a single sample in a study of T cell responses to AZD1222 COVID-19 vaccine. Sequencing was performed with immunoSEQ multiplex PCR; in TCRdb, only in-frame clones are kept and a portion is missing. The sample shows about 120,000 clones, roughly 88% of them seen only once. This specimen consisted of peripheral blood, obtained on day 0 of AZD1222 vaccination. Receptors were obtained from an adult in good health. Each CDR3 is given without its conserved first and last residue.

j_call v_call cdr3_aa
TRBJ2-3 TRBV9 ASSVDLGGSIDTQY
TRBJ1-2 TRBV28 ASRAGTGYYGYT
TRBJ2-3 TRBV7-2 ASSLVGGVADTQY
TRBJ2-5 TRBV5-1 ASAQTQETQY
TRBJ1-5 TRBV27 ASSDSTNQPQH
TRBJ1-4 TRBV28 ASSLSWDRVATNEKLF
TRBJ1-2 TRBV18 ASSPAYTGIGYT
TRBJ2-7 TRBV2 ASSAYEQY
TRBJ1-5 TRBV19 ASSITPGQGVWSQPQH
TRBJ2-2 TRBV7-8 ASSRDGTGPGELF
TRBJ2-1 TRBV29-1 SVDIQGMSEQF
TRBJ1-1 TRBV29-1 SALGQGDTEAF
TRBJ2-7 TRBV6-2/TRBV6-3 ASSYSTSGGTYEQY
TRBJ2-1 TRBV5-1 ASSSLAGAYNEQF
TRBJ1-6 TRBV19 ASSSRESNSPLH
TRBJ1-2 TRBV7-9 ASSLRSAREVGYT
TRBJ1-5 TRBV7-2 ASSLYQGGNQPQH
TRBJ2-3 TRBV27 ASSLSSQGLGDTQY
TRBJ1-4 TRBV6-2/TRBV6-3 ASSFFRQDPNEKLF
TRBJ1-6 TRBV6-5 ASSYGTIDYNSPLH
TRBJ1-1 TRBV6-6 ASSGFVYGPEAF
TRBJ1-2 TRBV18 ASSPPSQAGYT